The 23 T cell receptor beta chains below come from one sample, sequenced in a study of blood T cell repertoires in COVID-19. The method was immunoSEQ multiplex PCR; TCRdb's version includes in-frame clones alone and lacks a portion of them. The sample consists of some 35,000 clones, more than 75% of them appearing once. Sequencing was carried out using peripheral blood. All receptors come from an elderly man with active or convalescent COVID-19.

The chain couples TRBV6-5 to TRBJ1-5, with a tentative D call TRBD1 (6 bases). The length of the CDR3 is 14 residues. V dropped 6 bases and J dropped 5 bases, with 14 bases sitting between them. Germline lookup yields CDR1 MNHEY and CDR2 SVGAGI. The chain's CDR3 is CASSPGERYQPQHF. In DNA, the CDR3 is TGTGCCAGCAGCCCAGGGGAACGGTATCAGCCCCAGCATTTT.

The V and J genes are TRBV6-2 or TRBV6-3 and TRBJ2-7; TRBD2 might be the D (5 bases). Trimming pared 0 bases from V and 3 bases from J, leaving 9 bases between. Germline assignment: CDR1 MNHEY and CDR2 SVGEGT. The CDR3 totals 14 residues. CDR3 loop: CASSYSGLYYEQYF. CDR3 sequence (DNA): TGTGCCAGCAGTTACTCCGGACTTTACTACGAGCAGTACTTC.

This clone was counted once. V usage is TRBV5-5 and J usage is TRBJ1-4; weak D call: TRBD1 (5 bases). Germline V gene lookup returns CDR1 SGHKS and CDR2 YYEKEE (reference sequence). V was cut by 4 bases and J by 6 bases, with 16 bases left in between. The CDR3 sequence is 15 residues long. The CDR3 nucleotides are TGTGCCAGCAGCCTACGTGACAGAAGGGATGAAAAACTGTTTTTT. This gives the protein CASSLRDRRDEKLFF.

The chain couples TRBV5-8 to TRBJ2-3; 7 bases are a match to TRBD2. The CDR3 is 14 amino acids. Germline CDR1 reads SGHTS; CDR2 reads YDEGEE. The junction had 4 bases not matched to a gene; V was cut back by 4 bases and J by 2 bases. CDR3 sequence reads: CASSRDYDTDTQYF. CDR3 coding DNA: TGTGCCAGCAGCCGGGACTATGACACAGATACGCAGTATTTT.

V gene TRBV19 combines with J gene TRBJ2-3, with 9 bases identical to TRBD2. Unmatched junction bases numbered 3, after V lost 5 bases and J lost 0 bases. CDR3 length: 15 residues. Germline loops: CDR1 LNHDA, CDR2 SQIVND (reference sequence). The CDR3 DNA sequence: TGTGCCAGTAGTTTTGCGGGAGGGAGCACAGATACGCAGTATTTT. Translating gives CASSFAGGSTDTQYF.

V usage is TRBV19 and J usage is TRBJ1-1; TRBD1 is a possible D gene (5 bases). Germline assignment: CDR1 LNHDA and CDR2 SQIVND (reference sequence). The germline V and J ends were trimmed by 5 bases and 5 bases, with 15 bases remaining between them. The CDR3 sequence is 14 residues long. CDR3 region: CASSVRGGRTEAFF. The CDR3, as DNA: TGTGCCAGTAGTGTCCGGGGGGGAAGAACTGAAGCTTTCTTT.

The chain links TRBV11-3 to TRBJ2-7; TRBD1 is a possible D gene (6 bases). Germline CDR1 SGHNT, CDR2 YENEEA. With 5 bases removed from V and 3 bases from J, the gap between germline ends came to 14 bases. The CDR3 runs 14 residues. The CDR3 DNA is TGTGCCAGCAGCGTACACAGGGTAGGCTACGAGCAGTACTTC. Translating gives CASSVHRVGYEQYF.

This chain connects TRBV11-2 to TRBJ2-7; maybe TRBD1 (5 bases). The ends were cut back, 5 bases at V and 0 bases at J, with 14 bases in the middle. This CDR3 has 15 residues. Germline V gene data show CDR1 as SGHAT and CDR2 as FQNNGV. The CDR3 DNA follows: TGTGCCAGCAGCCCAGGGCAGGTAAACTCCTACGAGCAGTACTTC. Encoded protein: CASSPGQVNSYEQYF.

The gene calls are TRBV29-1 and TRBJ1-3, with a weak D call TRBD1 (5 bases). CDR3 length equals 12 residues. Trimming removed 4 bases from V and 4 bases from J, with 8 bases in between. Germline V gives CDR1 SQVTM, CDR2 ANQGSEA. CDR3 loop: CSVVAGGNTIYF. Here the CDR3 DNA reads TGCAGCGTTGTGGCAGGGGGAAACACCATATATTTT.

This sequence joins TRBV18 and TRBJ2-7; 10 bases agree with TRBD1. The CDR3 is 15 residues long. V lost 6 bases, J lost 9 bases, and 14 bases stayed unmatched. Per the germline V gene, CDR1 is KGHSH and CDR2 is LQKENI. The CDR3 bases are TGTGCCAGCTCGCCCCGGGACAGGGGAATGGAGTGGCAGTACTTC. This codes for CASSPRDRGMEWQYF.

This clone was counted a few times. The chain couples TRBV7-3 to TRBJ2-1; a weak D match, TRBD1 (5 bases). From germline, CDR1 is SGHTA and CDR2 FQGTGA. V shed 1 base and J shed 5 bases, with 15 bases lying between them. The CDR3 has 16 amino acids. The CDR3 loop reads CASSLRTGRDNNEQFF. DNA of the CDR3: TGTGCCAGCAGCTTAAGAACGGGCAGGGATAACAATGAGCAGTTCTTC.

This CDR3 is CASSITGSSYNEQFF. The DNA of the CDR3 is TGCGCCAGCAGCATAACAGGGAGCTCCTACAATGAGCAGTTCTTC. V is TRBV5-1 and J is TRBJ2-1; D perhaps matches TRBD1 (6 bases). Between the trimmed V and J ends, which lost 4 bases and 0 bases, there was a span of 11 bases. In germline, CDR1 is SGHRS, CDR2 YFSETQ. The CDR3 totals 15 residues.

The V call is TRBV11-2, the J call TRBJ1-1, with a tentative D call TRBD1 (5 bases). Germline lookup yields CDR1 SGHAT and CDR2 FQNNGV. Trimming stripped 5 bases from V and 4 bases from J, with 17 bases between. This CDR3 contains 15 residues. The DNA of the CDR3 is TGTGCCAGCAGCGCTTTCGGGGGAGGAACCACTGAAGCTTTCTTT. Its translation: CASSAFGGGTTEAFF.

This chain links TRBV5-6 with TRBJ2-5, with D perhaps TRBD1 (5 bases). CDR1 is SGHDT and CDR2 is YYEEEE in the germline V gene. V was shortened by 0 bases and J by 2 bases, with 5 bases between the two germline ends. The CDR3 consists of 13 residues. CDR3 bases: TGTGCCAGCAGCTTGGGACAGCAAGAGACCCAGTACTTC. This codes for CASSLGQQETQYF.

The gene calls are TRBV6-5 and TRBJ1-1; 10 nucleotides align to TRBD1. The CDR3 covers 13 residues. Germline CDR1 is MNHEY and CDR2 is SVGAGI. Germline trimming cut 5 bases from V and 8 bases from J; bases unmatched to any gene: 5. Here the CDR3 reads CASSPGTGDEAFF. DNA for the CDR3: TGTGCCAGCAGTCCCGGGACAGGGGACGAAGCTTTCTTT.

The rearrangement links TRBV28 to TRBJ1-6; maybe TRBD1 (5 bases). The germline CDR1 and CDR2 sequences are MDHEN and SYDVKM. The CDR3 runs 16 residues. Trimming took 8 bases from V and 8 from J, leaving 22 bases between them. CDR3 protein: CASYGTLTGRDSPLHF. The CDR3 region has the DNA TGTGCCAGCTACGGTACACTCACAGGAAGAGATTCACCCCTCCACTTT.

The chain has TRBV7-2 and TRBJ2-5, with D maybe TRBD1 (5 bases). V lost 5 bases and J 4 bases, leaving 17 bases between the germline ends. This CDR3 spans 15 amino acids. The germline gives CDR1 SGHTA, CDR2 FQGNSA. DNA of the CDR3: TGTGCCAGCAGCGAAGGGGCCCAAGTAGGAGAGACCCAGTACTTC. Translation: CASSEGAQVGETQYF.

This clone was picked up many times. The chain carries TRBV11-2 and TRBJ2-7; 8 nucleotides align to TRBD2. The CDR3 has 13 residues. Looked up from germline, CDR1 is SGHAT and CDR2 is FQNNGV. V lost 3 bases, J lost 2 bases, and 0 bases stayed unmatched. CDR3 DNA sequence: TGTGCCAGCAGCTTCGGGGGGGCCTACGAGCAGTACTTC. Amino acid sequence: CASSFGGAYEQYF.

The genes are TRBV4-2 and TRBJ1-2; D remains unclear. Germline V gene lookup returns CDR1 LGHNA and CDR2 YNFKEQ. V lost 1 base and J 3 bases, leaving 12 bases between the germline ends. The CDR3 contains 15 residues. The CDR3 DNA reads TGTGCCAGCAGCCAAGGGCCCCAAGAGGACTATGGCTACACCTTC. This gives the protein CASSQGPQEDYGYTF.

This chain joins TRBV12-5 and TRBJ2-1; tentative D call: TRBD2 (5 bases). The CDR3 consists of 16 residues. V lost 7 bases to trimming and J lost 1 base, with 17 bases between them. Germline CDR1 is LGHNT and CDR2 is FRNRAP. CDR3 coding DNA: TGTGCTAGTGATGGCGGAGTGTTAGCGTCCTACAATGAGCAGTTCTTC. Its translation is CASDGGVLASYNEQFF.

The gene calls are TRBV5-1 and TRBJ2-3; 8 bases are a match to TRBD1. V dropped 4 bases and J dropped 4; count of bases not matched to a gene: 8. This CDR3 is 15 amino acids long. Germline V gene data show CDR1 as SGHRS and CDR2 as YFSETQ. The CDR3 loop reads CASSQQGAKADTQYF. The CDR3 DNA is TGCGCCAGCAGCCAGCAGGGGGCTAAGGCAGATACGCAGTATTTT.

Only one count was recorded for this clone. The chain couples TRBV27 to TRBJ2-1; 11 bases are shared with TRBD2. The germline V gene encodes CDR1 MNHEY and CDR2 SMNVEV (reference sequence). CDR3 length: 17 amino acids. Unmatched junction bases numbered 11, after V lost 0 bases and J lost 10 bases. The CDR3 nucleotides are TGTGCCAGCAGTTTATCGAGGCTAGCGGGAGGAATGAGGGAGCAGTTCTTC. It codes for CASSLSRLAGGMREQFF.

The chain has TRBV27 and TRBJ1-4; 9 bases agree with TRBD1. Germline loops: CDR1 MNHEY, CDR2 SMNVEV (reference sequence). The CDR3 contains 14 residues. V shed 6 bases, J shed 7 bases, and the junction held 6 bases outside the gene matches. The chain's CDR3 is CASRPTGGGEKLFF. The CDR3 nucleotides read TGTGCCAGCAGACCTACAGGGGGCGGTGAAAAACTGTTTTTT. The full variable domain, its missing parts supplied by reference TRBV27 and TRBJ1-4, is EAQVTQNPRYLITVTGKKLTVTCSQNMNHEYMSWYRQDPGLGLRQIYYSMNVEVTDKGDVPEGYKVSRKEKRNFPLILESPSPNQTSLYFCASRPTGGGEKLFFGSGTQLSVL.